Included here is one T cell receptor (beta chain) sequence, with context. The target antigen is unknown. The record originates from a study of T cell responses to AZD1222 COVID-19 vaccine. Overall study results and limits: Baseline serology detected seropositivity in only six AZD1222 recipients. Following two doses of AZD1222, Spike-specific TCR breadth and depth rose.

Here immunoSEQ multiplex PCR was the method, and the copy in TCRdb shows in-frame clones only, minus some. The data hold more than 110,000 clones, with around nine tenths observed a single time. This CDR3 comprises 15 residues. J was trimmed by 5 bases and V by 4 bases; bases with no gene match: 8. Looked up from germline, CDR1 is LNHDA and CDR2 is SQIVND (reference sequence). The chain carries TRBV19 and TRBJ2-3, with TRBD2 identical over 8 bases. The receptor was isolated from an adult in good health. The sample consisted of peripheral blood, taken on day 0 of AZD1222 vaccination. CDR3 in DNA: TGTGCCAGTAGTAGACCCAGCGGGAGTAAAGATACGCAGTATTTT. It translates to CASSRPSGSKDTQYF.